These 30 T cell receptor beta chains originate from one sample sequenced in a study of blood T cell repertoires in COVID-19. Only in-frame clones appear in the TCRdb table, and some are missing; sequencing was by immunoSEQ multiplex PCR. The sample consists of under 450,000 clones, roughly nine tenths of them appearing once. The specimen was PBMCs or T cells enriched from blood (not recorded which). The source is a woman aged 40 to 50 who had been exposed to COVID-19.

This chain's CDR3 is CASSSRSSGGSSSYNEQFF. The CDR3 DNA follows: TGTGCCAGTAGTTCCCGGTCTAGCGGGGGGTCCAGCTCCTACAATGAGCAGTTCTTC. This chain links TRBV19 with TRBJ2-1; 11 nucleotides agree with TRBD2. V gave up 5 bases and J gave up 0 bases; unmatched junction bases: 12. Looked up from germline, CDR1 is LNHDA and CDR2 is SQIVND (reference sequence). CDR3 size: 19 residues.

This clone was detected only once. The V call is TRBV10-2, the J call TRBJ1-1; D perhaps matches TRBD1 (6 bases). Per the germline V gene, CDR1 is WSHSY and CDR2 is SAAADI. The V end lost 6 bases, the J end lost 6 bases, and 23 bases lay between the germline ends. The CDR3 spans 16 residues. CDR3 in DNA: TGCGCCAGCAGGTTAACAGGGAACGAGGCAGGGGCTGAAGCTTTCTTT. This gives the protein CASRLTGNEAGAEAFF.

The chain employs TRBV19 and TRBJ1-5, with no clear D. V was shortened by 3 bases and J by 2 bases, with 11 bases between the two germline ends. CDR3 length: 15 residues. From germline, CDR1 is LNHDA and CDR2 SQIVND (reference sequence). CDR3 coding DNA: TGTGCCAGTAGTATTAACGAACAAGGCAATCAGCCCCAGCATTTT. It yields the protein CASSINEQGNQPQHF.

V usage is TRBV30 and J usage is TRBJ1-1; a possible D gene is TRBD1 (5 bases). CDR3 length equals 14 residues. Looked up from germline, CDR1 is GTSNPN and CDR2 is SVGIG (reference sequence). V gave up 0 bases and J gave up 6 bases, with 14 bases separating them. CDR3 amino acids: CAWSVSRARPEAFF. The CDR3 region has the DNA TGTGCCTGGAGTGTAAGCAGGGCTCGCCCTGAAGCTTTCTTT.

This sequence joins TRBV2 and TRBJ1-1, with unresolved D. V lost 4 bases and J lost 5, with 14 bases in between. The CDR3 length is 14 residues. Germline CDR1 reads SNHLY; CDR2 reads FYNNEI. CDR3 bases: TGTGCCAGCAGTGCAGAGCCACCGGGGACTGAAGCTTTCTTT. Translated, it gives CASSAEPPGTEAFF.

In the case of this clone: The sample carries other DNA sequences with the same CDR3. This CDR3 reads CASSIQGNTEAFF. CDR3 nucleotide sequence: TGTGCCAGTAGTATACAGGGAAACACTGAAGCTTTCTTT. The V gene is TRBV19, the J gene TRBJ1-1, with D tentatively TRBD1 (5 bases). Germline lookup yields CDR1 LNHDA and CDR2 SQIVND (reference sequence). Deletions cut 2 bases from V and 2 bases from J, with 6 bases between. There are 13 residues in the CDR3.

V and J are TRBV9 and TRBJ1-1, with 7 bases that match TRBD1. This CDR3 has 16 amino acids. Germline V CDR1 and CDR2: SGDLS, YYNGEE. The trim removed 0 bases at V and 0 bases at J, leaving 5 bases unmatched. This CDR3 is CASSVGHRGMNTEAFF. CDR3 nucleotides: TGTGCCAGCAGCGTAGGACACAGGGGAATGAACACTGAAGCTTTCTTT.

This clone was recorded once. CDR3: CASSQDGGSYEQYF. The CDR3 bases are TGCGCCAGCAGCCAAGATGGAGGGTCCTACGAGCAGTACTTC. This sequence joins TRBV4-3 and TRBJ2-7, with D perhaps TRBD2 (6 bases). The CDR3 extends over 14 amino acids. Germline values: CDR1 LGHNA, CDR2 YSLEER. Trimming cost V 0 bases and J 1 base, with 7 bases left between them.

This chain uses TRBV2 with TRBJ2-1; 12 positions agree with TRBD2. V lost 7 bases and J lost 9; bases outside the gene matches: 4. Germline assignment: CDR1 SNHLY and CDR2 FYNNEI. The CDR3 is made up of 13 amino acids. DNA for the CDR3: TGTGCCAGCAAGGGACTAGCGGGCGGTGAGCAGTTCTTC. Its translation is CASKGLAGGEQFF.

V usage is TRBV7-2 and J usage is TRBJ2-3, with 13 bases aligning to TRBD2. Germline V gene sequence: CDR1 SGHTA, CDR2 FQGNSA. The junction had 4 bases not matched to a gene; V was cut back by 2 bases and J by 5 bases. The CDR3 is 16 amino acids. The CDR3 DNA is TGTGCCAGCAGCTTAACACTAGCGGGAGGGAGAGATACGCAGTATTTT. Amino acids: CASSLTLAGGRDTQYF.

The rearrangement uses TRBV7-8 and TRBJ1-2; D is possibly TRBD1 (5 bases). V dropped 6 bases and J dropped 4 bases, with 15 bases sitting between them. The V gene's germline CDR1 is SGHVS and CDR2 FQNEAQ. This CDR3 contains 14 residues. The CDR3 nucleotides read TGTGCCAGCAGTCAAGGGGATCGTAGCTATGGCTACACCTTC. The encoded protein is CASSQGDRSYGYTF.

The V and J genes are TRBV5-1 and TRBJ2-5; D is undetermined. The ends were cut back, 4 bases at V and 0 bases at J, with 4 bases in the middle. The CDR3 length is 12 residues. The V gene's germline CDR1 is SGHRS and CDR2 YFSETQ. Here the CDR3 DNA reads TGCGCCAGCAGCCAGTACCAAGAGACCCAGTACTTC. It codes for CASSQYQETQYF.

The chain recombines TRBV4-1 with TRBJ1-1; the D gene is possibly TRBD1 (5 bases). Germline V gene sequence: CDR1 MGHRA, CDR2 YSYEKL. CDR3 length: 14 residues. V lost 3 bases and J lost 5, with 13 bases in between. CDR3 amino acids: CASSHQGLGTEAFF. The CDR3 bases are TGCGCCAGCAGCCACCAGGGTTTGGGGACTGAAGCTTTCTTT.

The chain has TRBV27 and TRBJ2-2; a possible D gene is TRBD2 (5 bases). CDR1 and CDR2 from the germline V gene are MNHEY and SMNVEV (reference sequence). Trimming cost V 3 bases and J 7 bases, with 12 bases left between them. This CDR3 has 14 amino acids. In DNA form, the CDR3 reads TGTGCCAGCAGTTTGTATAGCGTTGGCGGGGAGCTGTTTTTT. Translating gives CASSLYSVGGELFF.

This clone was seen once. The chain employs TRBV10-1 and TRBJ1-1, with D possibly being TRBD1 (5 bases). V was trimmed by 3 bases and J by 4 bases, leaving 9 bases between them. Germline V gives CDR1 WNHNN, CDR2 SYGVQD (reference sequence). The CDR3 length is 13 residues. CDR3 nucleotide sequence: TGCGCCAGCAGTGATCACGGGGGCACTGAAGCTTTCTTT. Translating it yields CASSDHGGTEAFF.

This sequence joins TRBV4-2 and TRBJ2-2, with D unresolved. This CDR3 has 17 residues. The germline V gene encodes CDR1 LGHNA and CDR2 YNFKEQ. V lost 0 bases, J lost 6 bases, and 17 bases lay in between. CDR3 in DNA: TGTGCCAGCAGCCAAGATCGAGCCCAGACTTTGCCCGGGGAGCTGTTTTTT. Its protein product is CASSQDRAQTLPGELFF.

This chain uses TRBV5-8 with TRBJ1-4; the match to TRBD1 covers 8 bases. The CDR3 extends over 17 amino acids. The germline V gene has CDR1 SGHTS and CDR2 YDEGEE. The J segment lost 0 bases and the V segment lost 1 base, leaving 5 bases of the junction unmatched. CDR3 in amino acids: CASSLRTGPATNEKLFF. CDR3 DNA sequence: TGTGCCAGCAGCTTGCGGACAGGGCCTGCAACTAATGAAAAACTGTTTTTT.

The chain's CDR3 is CASSLVPRDYYEQYF. The CDR3 nucleotides are TGTGCCAGCAGCTTAGTGCCCAGGGATTACTACGAGCAGTACTTC. V usage is TRBV7-2 and J usage is TRBJ2-7; TRBD1 is a possible D gene (5 bases). The CDR3 has 15 amino acids. Deletions cut 1 base from V and 3 bases from J, with 13 bases between. From germline, CDR1 is SGHTA and CDR2 FQGNSA.

The chain carries TRBV30 and TRBJ1-6; the match to TRBD1 covers 8 bases. CDR1 and CDR2 (germline): GTSNPN, SVGIG (reference sequence). V was clipped by 5 bases and J by 7 bases; unmatched bases: 13. The CDR3 is made up of 16 amino acids. CDR3 residues: CAWSRDRGGGNSPLHF. The CDR3 DNA is TGTGCCTGGTCCAGAGACAGGGGCGGAGGAAATTCACCCCTCCACTTT.

The chain joins TRBV2 to TRBJ1-1, with 8 bases fitting TRBD1. The CDR3 is made up of 13 amino acids. The ends lost 4 bases at V and 7 bases at J; junction bases unmatched: 5. CDR1 and CDR2 (germline): SNHLY, FYNNEI. CDR3 amino acids: CASSATGQGEAFF. CDR3 DNA: TGTGCCAGCAGTGCTACCGGACAGGGTGAAGCTTTCTTT.

This clone was observed a single time. This chain uses TRBV7-9 with TRBJ1-2; weak D call: TRBD1 (6 bases). The CDR3 spans 14 residues. Trimming removed 4 bases from V and 8 bases from J, with 17 bases in between. Germline-derived CDR1 and CDR2 are SEHNR and FQNEAQ (reference sequence). Here the CDR3 reads CASSWQGPDQGYTF. DNA for the CDR3: TGTGCCAGCAGCTGGCAGGGGCCTGATCAGGGCTACACCTTC.

V and J are TRBV11-3 and TRBJ1-4; unclear D gene. Between the trimmed V and J ends, which lost 0 bases and 8 bases, there was a span of 4 bases. This CDR3 spans 12 amino acids. Germline V CDR1 and CDR2: SGHNT, YENEEA. DNA for the CDR3: TGTGCCAGCAGCTTAGAGGGCGAAAAACTGTTTTTT. The encoded protein is CASSLEGEKLFF. Complete variable domain (other parts from reference TRBV11-3 and TRBJ1-4): EAGVVQSPRYKIIEKKQPVAFWCNPISGHNTLYWYLQNLGQGPELLIRYENEEAVDDSQLPKDRFSAERLKGVDSTLKIQPAELGDSAVYLCASSLEGEKLFFGSGTQLSVL.

The chain is built from TRBV27 and TRBJ1-2, with D unresolved. There are 14 residues in the CDR3. Germline CDR1 reads MNHEY; CDR2 reads SMNVEV (reference sequence). V lost 5 bases to trimming and J lost 7 bases, with 17 bases between them. CDR3 protein: CASSTSRLPGGYTF. DNA for the CDR3: TGTGCCAGCAGTACTTCCCGATTACCCGGTGGCTACACCTTC.

The chain carries TRBV18 and TRBJ2-7; 8 bases map to TRBD2. V lost 2 bases and J lost 5; bases outside the gene matches: 8. Germline CDR1 KGHSH, CDR2 LQKENI. The CDR3 totals 15 residues. The CDR3 sequence: CASSPASAGVNEQYF. CDR3 DNA: TGTGCCAGCTCACCAGCTTCAGCGGGGGTAAACGAGCAGTACTTC.

The gene calls are TRBV14 and TRBJ1-6; possibly TRBD1 for D (5 bases). Germline V lookup: CDR1 SGHDN, CDR2 FVKESK. This CDR3 contains 15 residues. With 6 bases removed from V and 6 bases from J, the gap between germline ends came to 15 bases. Here the CDR3 reads CASSMAGTTNSPLHF. The CDR3 region has the DNA TGTGCCAGCAGTATGGCGGGGACGACTAATTCACCCCTCCACTTT.

The chain combines TRBV30 with TRBJ2-1; 8 bases agree with TRBD2. V shed 2 bases and J 9 bases; nucleotides not matched to a gene: 9. Germline loops: CDR1 GTSNPN, CDR2 SVGIG (reference sequence). The CDR3 has 14 amino acids. The chain's CDR3 is CAWSRTSRGGEQFF. Written as DNA, the CDR3 is TGTGCCTGGAGTCGGACTAGCCGAGGGGGTGAGCAGTTCTTC.

Written as DNA, the CDR3 is TGTGCCAGCAGCTTAGACAGGGGAGTGAATCAGCCCCAGCATTTT. Its protein product is CASSLDRGVNQPQHF. This chain joins TRBV11-2 and TRBJ1-5, with a weak D call TRBD1 (6 bases). CDR3 length equals 15 residues. V was trimmed by 0 bases and J by 4 bases, leaving 10 bases between them. CDR1 is SGHAT, CDR2 FQNNGV, per germline.

This CDR3 is CASSLYYRDNGYTF. The CDR3 coding sequence is TGTGCCAGCAGTTTATACTACAGGGACAATGGCTACACCTTC. V usage is TRBV27 and J usage is TRBJ1-2, with D possibly matching TRBD1 (6 bases). This CDR3 comprises 14 residues. The germline V gene encodes CDR1 MNHEY and CDR2 SMNVEV (reference sequence). Trimming took off 1 base at V and 6 bases at J, with 12 bases between the two ends.

This clone has just one count. Here the CDR3 DNA reads TGTGCCAGCAGCCGTTGGACAGCGAACACCGGGGAGCTGTTTTTT. Protein: CASSRWTANTGELFF. The chain combines TRBV7-9 with TRBJ2-2, with a weak D call TRBD1 (6 bases). Germline V lookup: CDR1 SEHNR, CDR2 FQNEAQ (reference sequence). The CDR3 is 15 residues long. V was cut by 5 bases and J by 0 bases, with 10 bases left in between.

The rearrangement joins TRBV9 to TRBJ2-6; TRBD2 might be the D (5 bases). V was shortened by 4 bases and J by 1 base, with 12 bases between the two germline ends. Germline CDR1 reads SGDLS; CDR2 reads YYNGEE. This CDR3 is built from 16 residues. The CDR3 loop reads CASSPRPGSGANVLTF. CDR3 in DNA: TGTGCCAGCAGCCCTAGACCGGGGTCTGGGGCCAACGTCCTGACTTTC.